Here is one T cell receptor (beta chain) with its context. These data come from a study of T-cell memory formation after mild COVID-19. Per the germline V gene, CDR1 is SQVTM and CDR2 is ANQGSEA. The CDR3 runs 13 residues. Trimming cost V 5 bases and J 9 bases; bases outside gene matches: 6. TCRdb reprocessed the 5' RACE reads with MiXCR, giving one entry per CDR3 protein. The sample includes around 130,000 distinct CDR3 sequences, roughly 6% of them seen just once. The sequence came from an adult woman who had mild COVID-19 (a few samples of this study predate the infection). Cell type and time point are not known. The rearrangement joins TRBV29-1 to TRBJ2-1; 11 positions agree with TRBD2. Sequencing was carried out using PBMCs or a T cell subset sorted from them (not recorded which). As DNA, the CDR3 is TGCAGCGTTAGAGTAGCGGGGGGGCCTGAGCAGTTCTTC. Protein sequence: CSVRVAGGPEQFF.